This T cell receptor (beta chain) was recovered during a study of control samples from healthy donors and cancer patients (dated by TCRdb to about 2020). With regard to this clone: What this receptor recognizes is not known. Base qualities are not at hand, and no much larger clone is one base apart.

V loses 5 bases at its end and J loses 2 bases; junction bases beyond the gene matches: 23. Reading the germline V gene gives CDR1 SGHVS and CDR2 FQNEAQ. The CDR3 covers 21 residues, taking in both the cysteine and the phenylalanine. Here the CDR3 DNA is all that survives: 63 bases in frame from base 1. Library generation was performed with the immunoSEQ multiplex PCR assay. Drawn from immuneACCESS, this table holds only the in-frame rearrangements with V and J called that TCRdb kept. Clones are partly lost; checked studies trace under half to an unresolved V gene and leave the rest unexplained. The sample table contains about 94,000 clones; only one count was recorded for about 85% of them. The ten largest clonotypes hold over 0.95% of the sample.

The clonotype originates from a woman in her forties or fifties in good health. The V gene is TRBV7-8 and the J gene is TRBJ2-5, with 10 middle bases fitting TRBD2. The sequenced material came from blood. The CDR3 reads as follows: CASSPRRVAGGRVLTQETQYF. The base sequence is TGTGCCAGCAGCCCCCGGAGGGTAGCGGGAGGACGCGTACTTACACAAGAGACCCAGTACTTC.